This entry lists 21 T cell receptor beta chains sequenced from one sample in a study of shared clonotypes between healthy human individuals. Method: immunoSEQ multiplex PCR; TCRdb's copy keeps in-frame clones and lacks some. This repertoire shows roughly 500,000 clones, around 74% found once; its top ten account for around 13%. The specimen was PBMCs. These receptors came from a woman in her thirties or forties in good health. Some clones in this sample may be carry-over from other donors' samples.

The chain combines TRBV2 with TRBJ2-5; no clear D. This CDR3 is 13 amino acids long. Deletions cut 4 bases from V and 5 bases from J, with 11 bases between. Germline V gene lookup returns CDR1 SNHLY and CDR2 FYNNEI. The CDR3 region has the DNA TGTGCCAGCAGTGTAAGGGTAAGGGAGACCCAGTACTTC. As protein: CASSVRVRETQYF.

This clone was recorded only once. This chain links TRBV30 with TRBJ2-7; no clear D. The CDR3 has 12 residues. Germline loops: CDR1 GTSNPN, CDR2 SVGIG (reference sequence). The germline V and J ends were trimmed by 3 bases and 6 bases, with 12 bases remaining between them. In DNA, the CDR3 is TGTGCCTGGAGAAACCCCTTAAGCGAGCAGTACTTC. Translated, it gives CAWRNPLSEQYF.

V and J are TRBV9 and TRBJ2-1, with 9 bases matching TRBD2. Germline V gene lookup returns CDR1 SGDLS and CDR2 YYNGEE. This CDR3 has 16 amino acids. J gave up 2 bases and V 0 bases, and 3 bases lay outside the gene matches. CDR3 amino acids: CASSVGAGGTYNEQFF. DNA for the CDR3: TGTGCCAGCAGCGTAGGAGCGGGAGGTACCTACAATGAGCAGTTCTTC.

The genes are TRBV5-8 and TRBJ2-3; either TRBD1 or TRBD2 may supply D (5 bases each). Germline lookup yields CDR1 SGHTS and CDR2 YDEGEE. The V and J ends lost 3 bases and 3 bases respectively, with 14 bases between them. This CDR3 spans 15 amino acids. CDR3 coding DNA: TGTGCCAGCAGCTCCCTGGGGGTAGGGACAGATACGCAGTATTTT. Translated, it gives CASSSLGVGTDTQYF.

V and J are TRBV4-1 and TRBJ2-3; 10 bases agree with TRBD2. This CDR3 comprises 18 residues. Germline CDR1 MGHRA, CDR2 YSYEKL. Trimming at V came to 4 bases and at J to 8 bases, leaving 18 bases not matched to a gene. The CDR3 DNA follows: TGCGCCAGCAGCCGCGGATTCCTAGCGGGAGTCGCCAGGGGTACGCAGTATTTT. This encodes CASSRGFLAGVARGTQYF.

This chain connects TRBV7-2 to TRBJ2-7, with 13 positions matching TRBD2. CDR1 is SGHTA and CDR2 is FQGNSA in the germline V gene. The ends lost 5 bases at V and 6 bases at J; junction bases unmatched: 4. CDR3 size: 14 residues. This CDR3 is CASSRLAGGSEQYF. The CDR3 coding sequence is TGTGCCAGCAGCCGACTAGCGGGAGGTTCCGAGCAGTACTTC.

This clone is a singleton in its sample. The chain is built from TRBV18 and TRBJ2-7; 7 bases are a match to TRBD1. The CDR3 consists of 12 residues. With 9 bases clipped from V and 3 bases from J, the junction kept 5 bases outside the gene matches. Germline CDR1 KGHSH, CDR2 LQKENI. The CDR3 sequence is CASAQGSYEQYF. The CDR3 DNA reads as TGTGCCAGTGCACAGGGGAGCTACGAGCAGTACTTC.

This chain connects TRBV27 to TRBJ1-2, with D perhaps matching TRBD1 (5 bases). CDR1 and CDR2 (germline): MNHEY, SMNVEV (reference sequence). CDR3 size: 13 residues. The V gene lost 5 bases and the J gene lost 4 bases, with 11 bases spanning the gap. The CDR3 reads CASSAQESYGYTF. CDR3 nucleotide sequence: TGTGCCAGCAGTGCACAGGAGTCCTATGGCTACACCTTC.

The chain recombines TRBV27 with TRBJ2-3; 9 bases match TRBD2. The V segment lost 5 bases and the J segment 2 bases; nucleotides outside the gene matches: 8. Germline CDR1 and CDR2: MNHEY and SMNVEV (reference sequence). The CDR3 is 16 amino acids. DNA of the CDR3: TGTGCCAGCAGTCCTTCTAGCGGGATCCTCACAGATACGCAGTATTTT. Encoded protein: CASSPSSGILTDTQYF.

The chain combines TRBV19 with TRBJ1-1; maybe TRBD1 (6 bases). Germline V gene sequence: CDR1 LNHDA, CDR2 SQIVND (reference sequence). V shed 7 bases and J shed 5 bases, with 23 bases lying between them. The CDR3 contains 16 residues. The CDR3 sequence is CASTPPAFWGTTEAFF. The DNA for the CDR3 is TGTGCCAGTACCCCCCCGGCCTTCTGGGGGACAACTGAAGCTTTCTTT.

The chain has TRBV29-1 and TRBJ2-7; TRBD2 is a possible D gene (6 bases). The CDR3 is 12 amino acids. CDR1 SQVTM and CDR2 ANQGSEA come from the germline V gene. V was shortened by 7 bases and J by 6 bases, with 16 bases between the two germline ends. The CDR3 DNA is TGCAGCGCCGCCTCGACTAGTCGCGAGCAGTACTTC. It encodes CSAASTSREQYF.

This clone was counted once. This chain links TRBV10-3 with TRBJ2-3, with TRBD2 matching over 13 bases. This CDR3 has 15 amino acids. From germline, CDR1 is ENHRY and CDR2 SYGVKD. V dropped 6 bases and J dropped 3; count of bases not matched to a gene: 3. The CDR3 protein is CAISRTSGSTDTQYF. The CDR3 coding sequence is TGTGCCATCAGCCGGACTAGCGGGAGTACAGATACGCAGTATTTT.

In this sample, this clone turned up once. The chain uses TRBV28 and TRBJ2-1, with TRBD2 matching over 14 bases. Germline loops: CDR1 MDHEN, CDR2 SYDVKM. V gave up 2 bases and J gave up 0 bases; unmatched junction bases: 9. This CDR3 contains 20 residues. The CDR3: CASSLGPGLAGEVSYNEQFF. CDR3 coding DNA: TGTGCCAGCAGTTTAGGGCCGGGACTAGCGGGAGAGGTCTCCTACAATGAGCAGTTCTTC. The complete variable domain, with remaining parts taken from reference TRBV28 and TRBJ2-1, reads DVKVTQSSRYLVKRTGEKVFLECVQDMDHENMFWYRQDPGLGLRLIYFSYDVKMKEKGDIPEGYSVSREKKERFSLILESASTNQTSMYLCASSLGPGLAGEVSYNEQFFGPGTRLTVL.

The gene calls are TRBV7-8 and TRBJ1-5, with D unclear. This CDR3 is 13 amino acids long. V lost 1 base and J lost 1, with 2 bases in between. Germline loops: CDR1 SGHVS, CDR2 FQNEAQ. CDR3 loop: CASSLESNQPQHF. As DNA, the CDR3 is TGTGCCAGCAGCTTAGAAAGCAATCAGCCCCAGCATTTT.

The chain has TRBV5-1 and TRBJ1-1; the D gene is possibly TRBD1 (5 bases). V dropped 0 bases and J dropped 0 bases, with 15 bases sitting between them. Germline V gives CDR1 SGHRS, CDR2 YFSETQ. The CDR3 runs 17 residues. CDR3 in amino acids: CASSLEVYGAMNTEAFF. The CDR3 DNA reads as TGCGCCAGCAGCTTGGAGGTTTATGGGGCCATGAACACTGAAGCTTTCTTT.

This CDR3 reads CASSYEGTGVTEAFF. In DNA form, the CDR3 reads TGCGCCAGCAGCTACGAAGGCACAGGGGTCACTGAAGCTTTCTTT. The rearrangement uses TRBV5-1 and TRBJ1-1, with TRBD1 identical over 7 bases. The CDR3 consists of 15 residues. Trimming cost V 3 bases and J 4 bases; bases outside gene matches: 9. CDR1 and CDR2 from the germline V gene are SGHRS and YFSETQ. The whole variable domain, remainder taken from reference TRBV5-1 and TRBJ1-1, is KAGVTQTPRYLIKTRGQQVTLSCSPISGHRSVSWYQQTPGQGLQFLFEYFSETQRNKGNFPGRFSGRQFSNSRSEMNVSTLELGDSALYLCASSYEGTGVTEAFFGQGTRLTVV.

CDR3 sequence reads: CASSGGRAGEQYF. CDR3 nucleotide sequence: TGTGCCAGCTCTGGCGGGAGGGCGGGAGAGCAGTACTTC. The rearrangement links TRBV27 to TRBJ2-7; TRBD2 agrees at 9 bases. CDR1 and CDR2 (germline): MNHEY, SMNVEV (reference sequence). The CDR3 spans 13 residues. Unmatched junction bases numbered 9, after V lost 8 bases and J lost 7 bases.

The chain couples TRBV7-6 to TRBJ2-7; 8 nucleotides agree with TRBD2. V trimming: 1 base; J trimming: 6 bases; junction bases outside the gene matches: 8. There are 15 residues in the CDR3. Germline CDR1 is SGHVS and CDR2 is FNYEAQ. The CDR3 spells CASSLGSGRSSEQYF. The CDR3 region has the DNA TGTGCCAGCAGCTTAGGAAGCGGGAGATCTTCCGAGCAGTACTTC.

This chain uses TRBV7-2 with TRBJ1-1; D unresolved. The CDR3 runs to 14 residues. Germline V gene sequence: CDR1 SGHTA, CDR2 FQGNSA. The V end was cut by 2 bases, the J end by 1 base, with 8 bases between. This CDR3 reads CASSLSPGNTEAFF. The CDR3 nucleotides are TGTGCCAGCAGCTTATCCCCAGGGAACACTGAAGCTTTCTTT.

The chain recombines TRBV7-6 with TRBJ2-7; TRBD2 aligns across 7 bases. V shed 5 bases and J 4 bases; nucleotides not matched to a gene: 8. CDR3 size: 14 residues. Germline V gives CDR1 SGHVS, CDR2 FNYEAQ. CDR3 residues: CASSPAAGTYEQYF. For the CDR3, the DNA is TGTGCCAGCAGCCCCGCAGCGGGGACTTACGAGCAGTACTTC.

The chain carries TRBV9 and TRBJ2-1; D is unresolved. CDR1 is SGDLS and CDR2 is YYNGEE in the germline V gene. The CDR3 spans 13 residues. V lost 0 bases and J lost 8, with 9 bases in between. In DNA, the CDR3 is TGTGCCAGCAGCGTAGCTCTGGGATATGAGCAGTTCTTC. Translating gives CASSVALGYEQFF.